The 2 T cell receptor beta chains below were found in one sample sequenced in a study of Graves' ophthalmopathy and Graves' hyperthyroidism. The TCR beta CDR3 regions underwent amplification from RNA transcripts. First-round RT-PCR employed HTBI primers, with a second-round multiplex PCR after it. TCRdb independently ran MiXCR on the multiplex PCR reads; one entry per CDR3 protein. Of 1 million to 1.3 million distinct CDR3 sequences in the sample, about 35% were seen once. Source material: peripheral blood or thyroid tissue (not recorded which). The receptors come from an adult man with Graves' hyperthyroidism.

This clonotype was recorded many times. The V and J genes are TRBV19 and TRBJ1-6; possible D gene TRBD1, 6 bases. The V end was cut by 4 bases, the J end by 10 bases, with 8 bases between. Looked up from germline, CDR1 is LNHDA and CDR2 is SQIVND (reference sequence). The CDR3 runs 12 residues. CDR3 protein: CASSTGESPLHF. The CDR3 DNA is TGTGCCAGTAGTACAGGGGAATCACCCCTCCACTTT.

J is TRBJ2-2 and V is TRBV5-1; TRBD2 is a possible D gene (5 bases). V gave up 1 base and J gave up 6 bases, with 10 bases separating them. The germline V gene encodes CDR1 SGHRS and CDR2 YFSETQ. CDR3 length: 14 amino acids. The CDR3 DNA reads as TGCGCCAGCAGCTTGACCGGGAAATCCGGGGAGCTGTTTTTT. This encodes CASSLTGKSGELFF.